Listed here are 18 T cell receptor beta chains from one sample, sequenced in a study of CD8+CD57+ T cells in acquired aplastic anemia. Genomic DNA constituted the template upon which TCR beta VDJ and CDR3 profiling was performed. TCRdb fed the reads into MiXCR, producing one record per CDR3 protein. This sample carries some 47,000 distinct CDR3 sequences, around 69% of them seen once, and the ten largest clones take around a third. Sequencing was carried out using sorted CD4+, CD8+, or CD8+CD57+ T cells (not recorded which) from PBMCs. Every receptor here comes from a human donor in good health, serving as a control.

This clonotype was detected a few times. The rearrangement uses TRBV20-1 and TRBJ2-1; 8 positions match TRBD2. V dropped 4 bases and J dropped 1; count of bases not matched to a gene: 3. CDR1 and CDR2 from the germline V gene are DFQATT and SNEGSKA (reference sequence). The CDR3 consists of 14 residues. CDR3 residues: CSAKGTSSYNEQFF. CDR3 coding DNA: TGCAGTGCTAAAGGGACTAGTTCCTACAATGAGCAGTTCTTC.

The chain joins TRBV29-1 to TRBJ1-2; D uncertain. Looked up from germline, CDR1 is SQVTM and CDR2 is ANQGSEA. V gave up 1 base and J gave up 3 bases, with 12 bases separating them. CDR3 length: 14 amino acids. This CDR3 reads CSVEVGSVHYGYTF. The CDR3, as DNA: TGCAGCGTTGAAGTAGGGTCAGTGCACTATGGCTACACCTTC.

The table lists this clonotype with a count of one. The genes are TRBV15 and TRBJ1-3; D not resolved. Trimming took 0 bases from V and 2 from J, leaving 11 bases between them. CDR1 is LNHNV, CDR2 YYDKDF, per germline (reference sequence). The CDR3 has 16 amino acids. This chain's CDR3 is CATSRDVGFAGNTIYF. The CDR3 DNA reads TGTGCCACCAGCAGAGATGTGGGGTTTGCTGGAAACACCATATATTTT.

The V gene is TRBV20-1, the J gene TRBJ1-6, with D tentatively TRBD1 (5 bases). The V and J ends lost 3 bases and 9 bases respectively, with 15 bases between them. This CDR3 spans 14 amino acids. The germline gives CDR1 DFQATT, CDR2 SNEGSKA (reference sequence). The DNA of the CDR3 is TGCAGTGCTAGGGACCTGGGGCGGGGTTCACCCCTCCACTTT. Its translation: CSARDLGRGSPLHF.

In this sample, this clonotype turned up once. The V and J genes are TRBV20-1 and TRBJ1-6, with 7 bases fitting TRBD1. Unmatched junction bases numbered 2, after V lost 5 bases and J lost 7 bases. Germline V lookup: CDR1 DFQATT, CDR2 SNEGSKA (reference sequence). This CDR3 comprises 12 residues. In DNA form, the CDR3 reads TGCAGTGCTCCGACAGGGAATTCACCCCTCCACTTT. It translates to CSAPTGNSPLHF.

This clonotype was seen only once. This sequence joins TRBV7-6 and TRBJ2-5; a possible D gene is TRBD1 (6 bases). The CDR3 runs to 13 residues. V lost 6 bases and J 1 base, leaving 9 bases between the germline ends. The V gene's germline CDR1 is SGHVS and CDR2 FNYEAQ. The CDR3: CASSGQPQETQYF. CDR3 nucleotides: TGTGCCAGCAGTGGACAGCCCCAAGAGACCCAGTACTTC. The full variable domain, its missing parts supplied by reference TRBV7-6 and TRBJ2-5, is GAGVSQSPRYKVTKRGQDVALRCDPISGHVSLYWYRQALGQGPEFLTYFNYEAQQDKSGLPNDRFSAERPEGSISTLTIQRTEQRDSAMYRCASSGQPQETQYFGPGTRLLVL.

V gene TRBV12-3 or TRBV12-4 combines with J gene TRBJ2-3; D ambiguous. CDR3 length equals 12 residues. Trimming pared 6 bases from V and 0 bases from J, leaving 4 bases between. The CDR3 loop is CASRASTDTQYF. As DNA, the CDR3 is TGTGCCAGCAGAGCTAGCACAGATACGCAGTATTTT.

To note about this clonotype: At one end, the junction sequence differs from germline, possibly due to a read error. The gene calls are TRBV28 and TRBJ1-4; D gene uncertain. This CDR3 has 13 residues. Germline V gene sequence: CDR1 MDHEN, CDR2 SYDVKM. For the CDR3, the DNA is TGTGCCAGCAGCCAACAGACTATTGAAAAACTGTTTTTT. As protein: CASSQQTIEKLFF.

The genes are TRBV7-6 and TRBJ1-2; a weak D match, TRBD1 (6 bases). This CDR3 is 15 amino acids long. Germline CDR1 and CDR2: SGHVS and FNYEAQ. Trimming cost V 5 bases and J 0 bases, with 13 bases left between them. CDR3 bases: TGTGCCAGCAGCCCGATGACAGGCTCTAACTATGGCTACACCTTC. It encodes CASSPMTGSNYGYTF.

The chain uses TRBV19 and TRBJ2-5, with D perhaps TRBD2 (6 bases). Between the trimmed V and J ends, which lost 5 bases and 11 bases, there was a span of 21 bases. The germline gives CDR1 LNHDA, CDR2 SQIVND (reference sequence). The CDR3 has 14 residues. The CDR3 reads CASSRSTSTDMQYF. In nucleotides, the CDR3 is TGTGCCAGTAGTCGGTCAACTAGCACAGATATGCAGTACTTC.

The table lists this clonotype with a few counts. The chain carries TRBV20-1 and TRBJ1-1, with a weak D call TRBD1 (6 bases). CDR3 size: 12 residues. V lost 6 bases and J lost 7, with 15 bases in between. Germline V gene lookup returns CDR1 DFQATT and CDR2 SNEGSKA (reference sequence). The CDR3 DNA is TGCAGTGCCAAGAAGGAGGGGGGTGAAGCTTTCTTT. Translated: CSAKKEGGEAFF.

Sample share makes this clonotype medium-sized. J is TRBJ2-7 and V is TRBV20-1; D might be TRBD2 (6 bases). V lost 0 bases and J 6 bases, leaving 12 bases between the germline ends. The CDR3 is 13 amino acids. Looked up from germline, CDR1 is DFQATT and CDR2 is SNEGSKA (reference sequence). The DNA for the CDR3 is TGCAGTGCTAGAGATCCTCGGGGGTTCGAGCAGTACTTC. The encoded protein is CSARDPRGFEQYF.

This clonotype was seen only once. The rearrangement joins TRBV24-1 to TRBJ2-7; D ambiguous. Germline lookup yields CDR1 KGHDR and CDR2 SFDVKD. V shed 3 bases and J shed 5 bases, with 10 bases lying between them. The CDR3 has 13 residues. This CDR3 is CATSDPGLDEQYF. The DNA for the CDR3 is TGTGCCACCAGTGATCCCGGATTAGACGAGCAGTACTTC.

The genes are TRBV20-1 and TRBJ1-2; possible D gene TRBD1, 5 bases. V was pared by 3 bases and J by 8 bases, with 19 bases between. The CDR3 is 14 amino acids. CDR1 DFQATT and CDR2 SNEGSKA come from the germline V gene (reference sequence). In nucleotides, the CDR3 is TGCAGTGCTAGGGGGCACCTCAAGGAGGTGGGCTACACCTTC. This encodes CSARGHLKEVGYTF.

This clonotype was seen a single time. The chain employs TRBV2 and TRBJ2-3; no clear D gene. V lost 7 bases and J lost 1, with 12 bases in between. The germline V gene encodes CDR1 SNHLY and CDR2 FYNNEI. The CDR3 has 14 residues. CDR3 amino acids: CASTVTWGTDTQYF. The CDR3 DNA follows: TGTGCCAGCACGGTAACTTGGGGCACAGATACGCAGTATTTT.

This clonotype was seen only a few times. The genes are TRBV10-1 and TRBJ2-3; D possibly corresponds to TRBD1 (5 bases). The V and J ends lost 3 bases and 6 bases respectively, with 13 bases between them. The CDR3 loop spans 14 amino acids. Germline lookup yields CDR1 WNHNN and CDR2 SYGVQD (reference sequence). CDR3 DNA sequence: TGCGCCAGCAGTGATGAAGGGGCCGGGGATACGCAGTATTTT. Amino acid sequence: CASSDEGAGDTQYF.

Regarding this clonotype: At one boundary the junction diverges from the germline segment, which might be a read error. The chain joins TRBV20-1 to TRBJ2-2; a weak D match, TRBD2 (5 bases). Germline loops: CDR1 DFQATT, CDR2 SNEGSKA (reference sequence). The length of the CDR3 is 17 residues. In DNA form, the CDR3 reads TGCAGTGCTAGAGATTCTGGAAGCGGATCGAACACTGGGGAGCTGTTTTTT. Residues: CSARDSGSGSNTGELFF.

The chain couples TRBV9 to TRBJ1-5; the D is unclear. Germline CDR1 is SGDLS and CDR2 is YYNGEE. The CDR3 is 16 residues long. Trimming stripped 0 bases from V and 6 bases from J, with 16 bases between. The CDR3 region has the DNA TGTGCCAGCAGCGTAGTGGGATTACTCCGCAGTCAGCCCCAGCATTTT. As protein: CASSVVGLLRSQPQHF.